This T cell receptor beta chain comes out of a study of T-cell reconstitution after alpha-beta-depleted transplantation in children. Unique molecular identifiers were incorporated during preparation of the TCRbeta library. TCRdb re-called the PCR reads with MiXCR, one entry per CDR3 protein. Here the sample spans about 440,000 distinct CDR3 sequences, around 46% being singletons. General observations from the study: A year post-transplant, T-cell counts and diversity derived mostly from newly produced T cells. Two months or so post-transplant, alpha-beta T cells reportedly derived from several hundred expanded graft clones. Surviving recipient T cells and thymic progenitors produced the high day-60 TCRbeta diversity seen in some patients.

Only a few counts were recorded for this clonotype. Its antigen remains unknown. Sequencing was performed on PBMCs, taken before TCRalphabeta/CD19-depleted stem cell transplant. This receptor was identified in a girl aged 2-10 years with aplastic anemia, due to receive a stem cell transplant.

In DNA form, the CDR3 reads TGTGCCAGCAGCCAAGATCCCGGCATCGGGACCCAGTACTTC. Encoded protein: CASSQDPGIGTQYF. J is TRBJ2-5 and V is TRBV3-1; D is unclear. Between the trimmed V and J ends, which lost 0 bases and 7 bases, there was a span of 12 bases. This CDR3 is built from 14 residues. The germline CDR1 and CDR2 sequences are LGHDT and YNNKEL (reference sequence).